This T cell receptor (beta chain) is drawn from a study of cytomegalovirus exposure and HLA in healthy donors (TCRdb year 2017). About the investigation overall: An earlier analysis of approximately 590 of the donors reported roughly 300 Gb of sequence data and 117 million unique TCR beta sequences from approximately 180 million T cells. A later genetic analysis took genome-wide SNP genotypes for about 65% of the roughly 670 donors and used that subset as a discovery cohort. In the later analysis, no new phenotypic data were used to find candidate immune exposures; instead, reliance was placed on TCR beta sequences and their occurrence across donors. Donor age, sex, ethnicity and CMV serostatus were compiled alongside the repertoire data. Among the roughly 400 genotyped donors, 75% to 90% belonged to the genetic ancestry cluster associated with self-reported Caucasian donors. In addition to the first cohort of 666 subjects, a separate validation cohort of 120 different subjects was used. A later analysis re-analyzed previously published TCR beta repertoires from about 600 donors and added high-resolution HLA genotyping to study TCR occurrence patterns. To predict cytomegalovirus infection status, the study combined high-throughput TCR immunosequencing, statistical association of individual TCRs with disease status, and machine learning. The number of donors typed differed by locus, with roughly 620-630 for A, B, C, DRB1 and DQB1, around 520 for DQA1, 600 to 610 for DPA1, and approximately 470 for DPB1. HLA typing covered class I and class II loci at four-digit resolution. Because of strong linkage in the cohort, four or five DR-DQ haplotypes were treated as single units for association and clustering. All discovery cohort repertoires had been generated using a single sequencing platform. The study was designed to test whether signatures of past pathogen exposure could be identified by cataloging public T cell receptors. The T cell repertoires of some 700 subjects were profiled by immunosequencing and related to cytomegalovirus serostatus. To decide whether each TCR beta V gene segment behaved as functional or pseudogenic, an earlier analysis of some 570 of the donors relied on high-throughput TCR beta sequencing. Among about 370 genotyped donors of the cohort, an average of roughly 230,000 unique TCR beta nucleotide sequences was sequenced per donor, of which 15% to 20% were non-productive. About 320 gigabases of sequencing data and tens of millions of unique TCR sequences were included in an early release covering about 620 HLA-typed donors. Study-level results and caveats: In a later genetic analysis, a missense DCLRE1C variant was associated with V-gene and J-gene trimming of TCR beta chains, and the association was replicated in an independent cohort. A later analysis found that most CMV-associated TCR beta chains appeared HLA-restricted, with HLA associations seemingly driven largely by CMV exposure. Because HLA typing was unavailable for some donors at each locus, only the typed subset was used in association tests. Strong co-occurrence of HLA alleles, especially DR and DQ, made assigning TCR associations to individual alleles difficult. According to the authors, the approach could potentially be generalized to other disease states and immunological phenotypes. Some IMGT-functional V segments, including TRBV6-2 and TRBV6-3, could not be told apart with the 87-base-pair reads, so those segments were excluded. In a later analysis, HLA-associated TCR beta chains showed more clonal expansion and lower generation probabilities than non-associated chains that were equally common. The only immune exposure information available for the cohort was CMV serostatus. In a later analysis, TCR association rates were found to vary across HLA loci, with the most associated TCRs seen for DRB1 alleles and the fewest for HLA-C alleles. The sequencing pipeline was judged likely to have produced a cluster of highly shared sequence variants as a technical artifact. A further reported finding was that TCR beta sequences accurately predicted the HLA-A and HLA-B alleles for most subjects in the first cohort. Because counts were too low, more than 15 rarely observed V segments, including chromosome 9 orphons, were excluded from the earlier analysis of about 500 of the donors. This cohort had only TCR beta chains sequenced, and the lack of alpha or paired-chain data limited which features could be detected. Several of the top co-occurrence clusters appeared to be linked to parvovirus B19, influenza, CMV and Epstein-Barr virus, according to a later analysis. Correlated functional status among segregating V segments might reflect linkage disequilibrium, but an unknown experimental factor could not be ruled out. A total of fewer than 200 TCR beta chains were listed by the study as associated with cytomegalovirus. Presence/absence analyses assumed roughly uniform sequencing depth across donors, an assumption that may not hold. In an earlier analysis of under 600 of the donors, most TCR beta V segments were observed in productive rearrangements about 87% or about 30% of the time, broadly matching IMGT annotations. Three of the identified cytomegalovirus-associated TCR beta chains were confirmed in vitro to be specific for cytomegalovirus antigens. Compared with the 666-donor mean, donors in an Asian-associated ancestry cluster had fewer N-insertions in productive TCRs, according to a later genetic analysis. Most TCR sequences were seen in very few donors, while some public TCRs were found in many individuals. At a false discovery rate of 0.05, a later analysis linked some 18,000 TCR beta sequences to specific HLA alleles. In both the original and validation cohorts, the classifier was reported to diagnose cytomegalovirus status with high specificity and sensitivity.

In regard to this clone: What this receptor recognizes is not known. Nothing much larger sits one base from this clone, and base qualities are not available.

The library was obtained by the immunoSEQ multiplex PCR assay. For the multiplex PCR, a mixture combining 60 forward primers for TCR Vbeta segments and 13 reverse primers for TCR Jbeta segments was used. The CDR3 region of rearranged TCR beta genes was amplified from genomic DNA with a multiplex PCR assay. Amplified TCR beta libraries were sequenced as 87-base-pair reads on the Illumina HiSeq System. In the paper's pipeline: Across the 500 to 700 repertoires, a later analysis counted 78 million or so unique TCR beta chains, 9 million to 14 million of which were shared by at least two donors. A nearest-neighbor algorithm error-corrected the raw reads and collapsed the reads into unique sequences, merging closely related sequences to remove PCR and sequencing errors. V, D and J gene segments were assigned by aligning CDR3 sequences to IMGT reference sequences. For a sequence to be retained, at least a six-nucleotide match to both a V gene segment and a J gene segment was required. A rearrangement was called productive if the CDR3 had no stop codons and remained in frame with V and J, and every other rearrangement was called non-productive. CDR3 was defined by IMGT convention, running from the second conserved V-encoded cysteine to the conserved J-encoded phenylalanine. Sequences without an unambiguous match to a single V gene segment were excluded from the earlier analysis of 500 to 700 of the donors. An earlier analysis of about 590 of the donors classified V segments as functional when productive rearrangements were above 56.7% and as segregating when the standard deviation between donors was above 5%. A statistical classification framework was built to diagnose cytomegalovirus status from the catalog of TCR beta chain sequences. In a later analysis, V and J genes were assigned by comparing TCR nucleotide sequences against IMGT/GENE-DB human TR gene sequences. The TCRdist pipeline was used in a later analysis to assign CDR3 sequences and most-parsimonious VDJ recombination scenarios. In a later analysis, each TCR beta chain was defined by its CDR3 amino acid sequence together with its V-gene family, and reads without a unique V-gene family were excluded. In a later analysis, 450 to 600 highly shared, low-generation-probability nucleotide sequences were removed to address suspected cross-contamination and a sequencing artifact. A later analysis calculated a clonal expansion index for each public chain from normalized within-repertoire ranks of inferred template counts. In a later analysis, generation probabilities were computed using a VDJ recombination model fitted to out-of-frame rearrangements, and the results were checked against IGoR. A later analysis scored TCR-TCR, TCR-HLA and TCR-CMV co-occurrence with hypergeometric tests, applying a repertoire-size bias correction to TCR pairs. False discovery rates were estimated in a later analysis by permuting HLA or CMV assignments 20 times. In a later analysis, co-occurring TCRs were grouped with DBSCAN, and TCRdist sequence similarity was added when clustering was performed within HLA-allele-positive subsets. Repertoires with fewer than 30,000 or more than 120,000 public chains, plus five repertoires with anomalous nucleotide sharing, were excluded from co-occurrence clustering. Not all clones reach the TCRdb copy of this immuneACCESS table, which keeps in-frame sequences only. Checked studies attribute under half of the gap to unresolved V genes and leave the rest unexplained. V and J calls and clone size follow that table, whereas D and trimming were derived from the DNA. The sample contains some 160,000 clones, 70% to 90% of them found a single time. Clones ranked in the top ten supply approximately 2.5% of the sample.

Spanning cysteine to phenylalanine, the CDR3 consists of 14 amino acids. Left in the record is the CDR3 DNA by itself, 42 bases read in frame from the first base. As encoded in the germline V gene (reference sequence), CDR1 is LNHDA while CDR2 is SQIVND. Germline trimming: 3 bases from V, 2 bases from J; junction bases outside gene matches: 0. The cohort consisted of some 670 healthy bone marrow donors. Cohort members were all nominally healthy when sampled, although unrecorded immune exposures were likely present. The donor tested CMV seropositive and was one of the 289 seropositive cohort members. A peripheral blood sample was provided by each donor, and peripheral blood mononuclear cells were used for TCR beta sequencing. Genomic DNA was extracted from the blood cell samples with the Qiagen DNeasy Blood Extraction Kit.

The TCR sequence derives from a man aged 25-45 years in good health and CMV-seropositive. Input material: PBMCs. The receptor chain draws on TRBV19 and TRBJ2-7, with TRBD2 identical over 11 junction bases. DNA sequence: TGTGCCAGTAGTATGACTAGCGGGGCCTACGAGCAGTACTTC. Its amino acids are CASSMTSGAYEQYF. Reference TRBV19 and TRBJ2-7 genes cover what lies past the CDR3, so the full variable domain is DGGITQSPKYLFRKEGQNVTLSCEQNLNHDAMYWYRQDPGQGLRLIYYSQIVNDFQKGDIAEGYSVSREKKESFPLTVTSAQKNPTAFYLCASSMTSGAYEQYFGPGTRLTVT.